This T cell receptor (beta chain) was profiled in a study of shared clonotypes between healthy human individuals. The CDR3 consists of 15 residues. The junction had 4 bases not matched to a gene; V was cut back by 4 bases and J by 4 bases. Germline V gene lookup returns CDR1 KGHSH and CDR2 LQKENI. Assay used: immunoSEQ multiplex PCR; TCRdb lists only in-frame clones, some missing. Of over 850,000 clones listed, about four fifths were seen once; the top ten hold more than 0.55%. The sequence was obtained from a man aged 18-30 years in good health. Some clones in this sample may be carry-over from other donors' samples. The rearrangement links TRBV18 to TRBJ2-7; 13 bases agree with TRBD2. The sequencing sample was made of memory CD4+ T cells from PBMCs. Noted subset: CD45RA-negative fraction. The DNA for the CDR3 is TGTGCCAGCTCACGGACTAGCGGGAGTAAGTACGAGCAGTACTTC. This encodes CASSRTSGSKYEQYF. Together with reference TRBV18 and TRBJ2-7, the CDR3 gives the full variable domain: NAGVMQNPRHLVRRRGQEARLRCSPMKGHSHVYWYRQLPEEGLKFMVYLQKENIIDESGMPKERFSAEFPKEGPSILRIQQVVRGDSAAYFCASSRTSGSKYEQYFGPGTRLTVT.